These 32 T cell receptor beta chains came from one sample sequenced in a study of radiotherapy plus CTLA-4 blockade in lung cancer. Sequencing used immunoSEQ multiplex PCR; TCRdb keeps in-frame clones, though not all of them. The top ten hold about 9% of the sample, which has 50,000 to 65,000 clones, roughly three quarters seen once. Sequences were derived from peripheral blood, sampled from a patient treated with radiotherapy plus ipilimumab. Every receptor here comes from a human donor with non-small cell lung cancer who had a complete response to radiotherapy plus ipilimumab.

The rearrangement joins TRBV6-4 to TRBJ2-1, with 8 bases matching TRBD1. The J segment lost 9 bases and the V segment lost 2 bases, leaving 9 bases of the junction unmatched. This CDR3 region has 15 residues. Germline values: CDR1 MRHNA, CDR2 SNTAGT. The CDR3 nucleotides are TGTGCCAGCAGTGACGAGGACAGGGCGGGTGGTGAGCAGTTCTTC. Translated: CASSDEDRAGGEQFF.

In nucleotides, the CDR3 is TGTGCCAGCAGCCCGAGAACCGGGACAGGGGATGAAGCTTTCTTT. Protein: CASSPRTGTGDEAFF. The chain links TRBV7-2 to TRBJ1-1, with TRBD1 matching over 10 bases. In germline, CDR1 is SGHTA, CDR2 FQGNSA. CDR3 size: 15 residues. Unmatched junction bases numbered 10, after V lost 5 bases and J lost 7 bases. The complete variable domain, with remaining parts taken from reference TRBV7-2 and TRBJ1-1, reads GAGVSQSPSNKVTEKGKDVELRCDPISGHTALYWYRQSLGQGLEFLIYFQGNSAPDKSGLPSDRFSAERTGGSVSTLTIQRTQQEDSAVYLCASSPRTGTGDEAFFGQGTRLTVV.

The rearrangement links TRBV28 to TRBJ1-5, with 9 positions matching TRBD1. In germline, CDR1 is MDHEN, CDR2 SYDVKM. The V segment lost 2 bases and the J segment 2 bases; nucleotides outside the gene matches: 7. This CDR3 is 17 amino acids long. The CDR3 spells CASSLASTGGRNQPQHF. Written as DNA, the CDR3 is TGTGCCAGCAGTTTAGCTTCGACAGGGGGTCGCAATCAGCCCCAGCATTTT.

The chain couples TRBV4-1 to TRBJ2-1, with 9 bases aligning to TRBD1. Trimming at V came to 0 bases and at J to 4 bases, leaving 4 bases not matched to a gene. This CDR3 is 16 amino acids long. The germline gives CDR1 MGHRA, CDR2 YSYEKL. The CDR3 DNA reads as TGCGCCAGCAGCCAAGATTGGGACAGGGTTTACAATGAGCAGTTCTTC. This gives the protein CASSQDWDRVYNEQFF.

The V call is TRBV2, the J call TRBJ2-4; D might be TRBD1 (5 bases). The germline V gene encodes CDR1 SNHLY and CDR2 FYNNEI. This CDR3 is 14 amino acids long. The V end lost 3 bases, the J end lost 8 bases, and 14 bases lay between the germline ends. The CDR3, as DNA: TGTGCCAGCAGTGATGTTGGTAGGGGTGACATTCAGTACTTC. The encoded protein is CASSDVGRGDIQYF.

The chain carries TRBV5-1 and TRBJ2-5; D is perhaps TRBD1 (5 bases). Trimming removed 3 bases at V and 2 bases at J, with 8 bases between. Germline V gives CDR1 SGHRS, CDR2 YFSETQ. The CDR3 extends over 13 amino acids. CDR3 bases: TGCGCCAGCAGCTGGCAGGGTCAAGAGACCCAGTACTTC. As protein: CASSWQGQETQYF.

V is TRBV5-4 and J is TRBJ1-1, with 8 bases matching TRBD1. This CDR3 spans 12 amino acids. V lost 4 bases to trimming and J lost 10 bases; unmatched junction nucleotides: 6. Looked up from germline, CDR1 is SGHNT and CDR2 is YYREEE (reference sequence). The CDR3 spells CASSKGTGGAFF. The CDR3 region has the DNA TGTGCCAGCAGCAAAGGGACAGGAGGAGCTTTCTTT.

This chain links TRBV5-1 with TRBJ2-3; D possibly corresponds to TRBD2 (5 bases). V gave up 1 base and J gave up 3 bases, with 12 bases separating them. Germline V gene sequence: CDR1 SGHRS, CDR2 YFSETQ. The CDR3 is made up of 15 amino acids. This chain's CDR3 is CASSLTGDSTDTQYF. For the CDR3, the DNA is TGCGCCAGCAGCTTGACCGGGGATTCGACAGATACGCAGTATTTT.

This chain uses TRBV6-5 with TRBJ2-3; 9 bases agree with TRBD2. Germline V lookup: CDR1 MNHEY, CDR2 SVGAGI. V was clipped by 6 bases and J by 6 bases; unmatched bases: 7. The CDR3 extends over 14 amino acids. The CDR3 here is CASRIAGEGDTQYF. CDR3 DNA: TGTGCCAGCAGAATAGCGGGAGAAGGGGATACGCAGTATTTT.

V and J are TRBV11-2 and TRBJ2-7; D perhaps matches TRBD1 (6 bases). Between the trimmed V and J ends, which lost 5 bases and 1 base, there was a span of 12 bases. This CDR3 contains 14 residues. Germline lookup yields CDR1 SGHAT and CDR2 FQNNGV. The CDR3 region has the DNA TGTGCCAGCAGCCCCTACGGACAGTCCTACGAGCAGTACTTC. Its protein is CASSPYGQSYEQYF.

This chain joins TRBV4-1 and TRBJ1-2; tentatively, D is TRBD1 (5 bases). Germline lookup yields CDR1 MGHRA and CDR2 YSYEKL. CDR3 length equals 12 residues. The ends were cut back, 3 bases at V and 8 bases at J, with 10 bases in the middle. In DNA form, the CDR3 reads TGCGCCAGCAGCCAGGAGGGGAAAGGCTACACCTTC. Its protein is CASSQEGKGYTF.

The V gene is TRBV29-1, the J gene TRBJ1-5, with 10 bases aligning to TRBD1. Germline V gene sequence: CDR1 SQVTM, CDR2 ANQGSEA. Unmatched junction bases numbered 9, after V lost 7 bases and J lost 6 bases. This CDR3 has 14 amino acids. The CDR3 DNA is TGCAGCGCCGTAGGGGACAGGGGACGTCAGCCCCAGCATTTT. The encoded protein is CSAVGDRGRQPQHF.

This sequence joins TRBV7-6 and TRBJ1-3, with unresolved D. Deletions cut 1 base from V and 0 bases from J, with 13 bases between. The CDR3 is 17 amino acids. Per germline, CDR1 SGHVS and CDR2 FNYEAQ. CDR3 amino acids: CASSLESGSYSGNTIYF. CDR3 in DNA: TGTGCCAGCAGCTTAGAAAGCGGGTCTTACTCTGGAAACACCATATATTTT.

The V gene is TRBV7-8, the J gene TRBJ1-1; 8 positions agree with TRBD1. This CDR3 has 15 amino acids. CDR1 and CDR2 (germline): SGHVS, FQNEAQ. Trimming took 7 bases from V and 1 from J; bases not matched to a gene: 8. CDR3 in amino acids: CASTRPGGGNTEAFF. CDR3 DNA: TGTGCCAGCACCAGACCAGGGGGCGGGAACACTGAAGCTTTCTTT.

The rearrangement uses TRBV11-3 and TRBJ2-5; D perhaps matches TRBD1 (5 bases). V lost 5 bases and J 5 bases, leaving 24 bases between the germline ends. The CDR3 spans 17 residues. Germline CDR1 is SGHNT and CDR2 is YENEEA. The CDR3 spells CASSLGVGNPYGETQYF. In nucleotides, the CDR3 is TGTGCCAGCAGCCTAGGGGTCGGCAACCCCTACGGGGAGACCCAGTACTTC.

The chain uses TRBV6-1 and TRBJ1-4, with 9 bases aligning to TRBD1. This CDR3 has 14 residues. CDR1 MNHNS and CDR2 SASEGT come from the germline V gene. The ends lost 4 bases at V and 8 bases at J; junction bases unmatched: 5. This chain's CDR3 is CASSGTGAGEKLFF. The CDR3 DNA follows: TGTGCCAGCAGTGGGACAGGGGCTGGGGAAAAACTGTTTTTT.

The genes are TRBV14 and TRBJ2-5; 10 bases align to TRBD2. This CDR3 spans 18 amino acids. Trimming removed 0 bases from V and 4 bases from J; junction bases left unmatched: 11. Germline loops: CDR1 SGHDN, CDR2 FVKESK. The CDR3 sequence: CASSQDRLAGAWPETQYF. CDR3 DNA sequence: TGTGCCAGCAGCCAAGATCGCCTAGCGGGAGCCTGGCCAGAGACCCAGTACTTC.

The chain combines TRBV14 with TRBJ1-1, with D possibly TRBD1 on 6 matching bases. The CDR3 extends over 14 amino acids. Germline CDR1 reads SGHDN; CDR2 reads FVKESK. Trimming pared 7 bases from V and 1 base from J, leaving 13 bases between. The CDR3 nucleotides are TGTGCCAGCACCCCCCTGACAGGGAACACTGAAGCTTTCTTT. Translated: CASTPLTGNTEAFF.

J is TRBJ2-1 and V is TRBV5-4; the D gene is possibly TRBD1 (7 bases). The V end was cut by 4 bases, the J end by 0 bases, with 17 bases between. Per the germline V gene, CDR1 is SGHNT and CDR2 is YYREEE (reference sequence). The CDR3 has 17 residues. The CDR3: CASSPRPGDSSYNEQFF. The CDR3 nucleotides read TGTGCCAGCAGCCCGCGCCCGGGGGACAGCTCCTACAATGAGCAGTTCTTC.

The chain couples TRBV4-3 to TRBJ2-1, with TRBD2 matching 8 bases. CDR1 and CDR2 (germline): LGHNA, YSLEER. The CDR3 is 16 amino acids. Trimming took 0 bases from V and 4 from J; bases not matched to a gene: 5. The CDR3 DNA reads TGCGCCAGCAGCCAAGATGCGCGGGAGGTTTACAATGAGCAGTTCTTC. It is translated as CASSQDAREVYNEQFF.

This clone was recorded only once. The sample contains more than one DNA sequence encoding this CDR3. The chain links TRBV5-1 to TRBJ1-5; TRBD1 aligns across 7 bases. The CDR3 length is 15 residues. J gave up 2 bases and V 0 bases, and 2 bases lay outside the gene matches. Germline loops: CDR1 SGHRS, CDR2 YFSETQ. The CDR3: CASSLGQGRNQPQHF. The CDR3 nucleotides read TGCGCCAGCAGCTTGGGACAGGGTCGCAATCAGCCCCAGCATTTT. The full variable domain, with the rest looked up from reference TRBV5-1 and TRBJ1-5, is KAGVTQTPRYLIKTRGQQVTLSCSPISGHRSVSWYQQTPGQGLQFLFEYFSETQRNKGNFPGRFSGRQFSNSRSEMNVSTLELGDSALYLCASSLGQGRNQPQHFGDGTRLSIL.

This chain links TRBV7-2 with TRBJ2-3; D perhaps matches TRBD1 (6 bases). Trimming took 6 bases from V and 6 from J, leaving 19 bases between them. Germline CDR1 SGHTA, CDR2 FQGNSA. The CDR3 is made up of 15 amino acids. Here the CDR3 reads CASSSSGQRGDTQYF. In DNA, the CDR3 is TGTGCCAGCAGTTCGAGCGGTCAAAGGGGGGATACGCAGTATTTT.

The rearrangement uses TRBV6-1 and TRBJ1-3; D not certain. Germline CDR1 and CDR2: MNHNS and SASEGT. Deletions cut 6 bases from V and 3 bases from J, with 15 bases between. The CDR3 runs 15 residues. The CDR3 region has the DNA TGTGCCAGCAGCCTAAGTGGAGGTGGTGGAAACACCATATATTTT. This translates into CASSLSGGGGNTIYF.

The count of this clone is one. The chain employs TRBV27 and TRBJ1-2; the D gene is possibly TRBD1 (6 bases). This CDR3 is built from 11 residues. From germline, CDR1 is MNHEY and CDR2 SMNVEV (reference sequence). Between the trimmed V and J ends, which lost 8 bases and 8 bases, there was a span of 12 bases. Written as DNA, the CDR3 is TGTGCCAGCCGCTACAGGGACGGCTACACCTTC. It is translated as CASRYRDGYTF.

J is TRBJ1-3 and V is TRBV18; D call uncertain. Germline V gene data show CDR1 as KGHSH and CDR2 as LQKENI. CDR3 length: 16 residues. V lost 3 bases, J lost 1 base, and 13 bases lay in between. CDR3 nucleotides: TGTGCCAGCTCACCTCCAGAGGCCGGATCTGGAAACACCATATATTTT. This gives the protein CASSPPEAGSGNTIYF.

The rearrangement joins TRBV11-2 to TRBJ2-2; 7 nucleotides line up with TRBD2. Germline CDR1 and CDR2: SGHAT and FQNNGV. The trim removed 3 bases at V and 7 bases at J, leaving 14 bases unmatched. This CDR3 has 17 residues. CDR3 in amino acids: CASSFGDYSRTVGELFF. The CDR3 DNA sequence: TGTGCCAGCAGCTTCGGGGACTACTCACGCACGGTCGGGGAGCTGTTTTTT.

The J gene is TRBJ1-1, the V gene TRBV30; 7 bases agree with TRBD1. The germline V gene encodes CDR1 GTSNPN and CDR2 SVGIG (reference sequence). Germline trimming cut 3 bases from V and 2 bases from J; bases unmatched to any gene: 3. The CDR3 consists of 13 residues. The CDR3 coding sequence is TGTGCCTGGAGCCGGGACAGCAACACTGAAGCTTTCTTT. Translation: CAWSRDSNTEAFF.

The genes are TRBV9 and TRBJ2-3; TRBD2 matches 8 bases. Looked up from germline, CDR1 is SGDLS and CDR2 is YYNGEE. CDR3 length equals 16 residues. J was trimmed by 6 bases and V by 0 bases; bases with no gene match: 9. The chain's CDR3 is CASSVAVAGSRDTQYF. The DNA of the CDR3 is TGTGCCAGCAGCGTAGCGGTAGCGGGGTCTCGGGATACGCAGTATTTT.

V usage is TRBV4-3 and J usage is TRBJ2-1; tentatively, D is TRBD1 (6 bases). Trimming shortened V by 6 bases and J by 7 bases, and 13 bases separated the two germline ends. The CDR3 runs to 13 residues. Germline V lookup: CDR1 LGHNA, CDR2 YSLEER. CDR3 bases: TGCGCCAGCAGTCCCACAGGGAAAAATGAGCAGTTCTTC. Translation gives CASSPTGKNEQFF.

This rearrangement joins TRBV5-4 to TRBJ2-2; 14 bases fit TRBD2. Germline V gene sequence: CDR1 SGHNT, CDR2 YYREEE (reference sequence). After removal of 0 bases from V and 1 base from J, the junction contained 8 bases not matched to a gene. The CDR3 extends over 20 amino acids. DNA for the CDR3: TGTGCCAGCAGCTTGGACTTGGGACTAGCGGGGGCGGAGAACACCGGGGAGCTGTTTTTT. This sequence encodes CASSLDLGLAGAENTGELFF.

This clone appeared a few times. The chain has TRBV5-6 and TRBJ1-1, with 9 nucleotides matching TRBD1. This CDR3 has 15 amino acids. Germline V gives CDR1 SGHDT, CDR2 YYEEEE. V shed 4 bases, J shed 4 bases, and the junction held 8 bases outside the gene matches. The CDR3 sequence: CASSDTGTGTTEAFF. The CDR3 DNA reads TGTGCCAGCAGCGACACCGGGACAGGGACCACTGAAGCTTTCTTT.

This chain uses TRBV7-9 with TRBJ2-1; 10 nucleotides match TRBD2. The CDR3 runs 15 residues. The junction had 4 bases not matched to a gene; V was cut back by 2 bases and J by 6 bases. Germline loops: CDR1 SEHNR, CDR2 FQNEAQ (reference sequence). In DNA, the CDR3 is TGTGCCAGCAGCTTAATAGCGGGAGGTTTCAATGAGCAGTTCTTC. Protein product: CASSLIAGGFNEQFF.